Listed here is a single T cell receptor beta chain. These data come from a study of blood T cell repertoires in COVID-19. As for the study in general: Sources were T cells, B-cell-depleted T cells, or PBMCs; the material itself was cDNA or gDNA.

The authors' processing: The authors estimated nucleated cell counts from reference gene primer amplification. TCRdb keeps only in-frame clones here, not all; method: immunoSEQ multiplex PCR. The DNA gave D and trimming, while V, J and clone size come from that table. This sample has some 310,000 clones, with 85% to 90% found just once. Germline loops: CDR1 MDHEN, CDR2 SYDVKM. CDR3 length: 15 residues. V shed 5 bases and J 6 bases; nucleotides not matched to a gene: 11. The J gene is TRBJ2-7, the V gene TRBV28; 9 bases match TRBD2. Sequencing was carried out using peripheral blood. The source of this sequence is a woman in her 40s with COVID-19, enrolled during active disease. Here the CDR3 reads CASSGPVAGASEQYF. Here the CDR3 DNA reads TGTGCCAGCAGTGGCCCCGTAGCGGGAGCAAGCGAGCAGTACTTC.